These 28 T cell receptor beta chains were sequenced from one sample in a study of control samples from healthy donors and cancer patients. Repertoires were generated with immunoSEQ multiplex PCR, while TCRdb's copy carries only in-frame clones and drops some. The sample includes 120,000 to 150,000 clones, 92% seen only once; the top ten take over 9%. The sequenced sample was blood. The receptors shown here come from a man between 25 and 39 years old in good health.

The chain combines TRBV7-9 with TRBJ1-2, with 11 bases that match TRBD1. Germline assignment: CDR1 SEHNR and CDR2 FQNEAQ (reference sequence). J lost 3 bases, V lost 5 bases, and 11 bases had no gene match. The length of the CDR3 is 17 residues. CDR3 in DNA: TGTGCCAGCAGCCCGTTCCCGGGACAGGGGGTCCACTATGGCTACACCTTC. As protein: CASSPFPGQGVHYGYTF.

This chain connects TRBV28 to TRBJ2-7, with TRBD2 as a possible D gene (6 bases). The CDR3 length is 15 residues. Germline V gene lookup returns CDR1 MDHEN and CDR2 SYDVKM. The germline V and J ends were trimmed by 5 bases and 3 bases, with 17 bases remaining between them. The CDR3 loop reads CASSPRGRRDYEQYF. CDR3 DNA sequence: TGTGCCAGCAGTCCCCGCGGACGGAGGGACTACGAGCAGTACTTC.

The chain combines TRBV18 with TRBJ2-7; D remains ambiguous. CDR3 length equals 13 residues. CDR1 is KGHSH and CDR2 is LQKENI in the germline V gene. With 3 bases removed from V and 2 bases from J, the gap between germline ends came to 8 bases. The CDR3 is CASSPDKTYEQYF. The DNA of the CDR3 is TGTGCCAGCTCACCTGACAAAACCTACGAGCAGTACTTC.

The chain carries TRBV14 and TRBJ2-5; perhaps TRBD1 as D (5 bases). The CDR3 consists of 13 residues. CDR1 and CDR2 (germline): SGHDN, FVKESK. V was clipped by 5 bases and J by 6 bases, with 13 bases between them. CDR3 nucleotides: TGTGCCAGCAGCAAAGGGGCTGTAAAGACCCAGTACTTC. Its translation: CASSKGAVKTQYF.

V is TRBV11-2 and J is TRBJ1-1; D call uncertain. With 1 base removed from V and 0 bases from J, the gap between germline ends came to 3 bases. Germline V lookup: CDR1 SGHAT, CDR2 FQNNGV. The CDR3 length is 13 residues. CDR3 sequence: CASSLVVNTEAFF. The DNA for the CDR3 is TGTGCCAGCAGCTTAGTTGTGAACACTGAAGCTTTCTTT.

The rearrangement uses TRBV7-2 and TRBJ1-6; D not resolved. Germline V gene data show CDR1 as SGHTA and CDR2 as FQGNSA. The CDR3 contains 17 residues. Trimming stripped 1 base from V and 6 bases from J, with 16 bases between. CDR3 nucleotides: TGTGCCAGCAGCTTAGAGGTTCGCTTCTCCCTTAATTCACCCCTCCACTTT. Its protein is CASSLEVRFSLNSPLHF.

V gene TRBV4-1 combines with J gene TRBJ1-4; D gene unclear. Germline CDR1 and CDR2: MGHRA and YSYEKL. V shed 1 base and J shed 8 bases, with 14 bases lying between them. The CDR3 contains 15 residues. In nucleotides, the CDR3 is TGCGCCAGCAGCCAAGGTCCTCCGGCGGGAGAAAAACTGTTTTTT. This gives the protein CASSQGPPAGEKLFF.

The chain has TRBV7-2 and TRBJ2-1, with 9 bases lining up with TRBD2. Germline trimming cut 5 bases from V and 7 bases from J; bases unmatched to any gene: 15. Per the germline V gene, CDR1 is SGHTA and CDR2 is FQGNSA. The length of the CDR3 is 17 residues. The CDR3 DNA sequence: TGTGCCAGCAGCCCCTACCTGCGAGCGGGAGGAGGGAATGAGCAGTTCTTC. Translating gives CASSPYLRAGGGNEQFF.

This clone has a handful of counts. CDR3 region: CASSQAYNSPLHF. CDR3 nucleotide sequence: TGTGCCAGCAGTCAGGCCTATAATTCACCCCTCCACTTT. The chain uses TRBV6-5 and TRBJ1-6; D not resolved. The CDR3 contains 13 residues. Trimming removed 5 bases from V and 2 bases from J, with 4 bases in between. Germline V lookup: CDR1 MNHEY, CDR2 SVGAGI.

The chain combines TRBV28 with TRBJ1-2; 9 nucleotides match TRBD1. The CDR3 is made up of 13 amino acids. The V gene end was trimmed by 6 bases and the J gene end by 7 bases; junction bases not matched to a gene: 6. Germline-derived CDR1 and CDR2 are MDHEN and SYDVKM. The CDR3 DNA follows: TGTGCCAGCAGAACACAGGGGGCGCGTGGCTACACCTTC. It is translated as CASRTQGARGYTF.

The count of this clone is one. V and J are TRBV5-5 and TRBJ2-7; 13 bases are shared with TRBD2. The CDR3 runs 15 residues. Germline CDR1 SGHKS, CDR2 YYEKEE (reference sequence). V trimming: 10 bases; J trimming: 4 bases; junction bases outside the gene matches: 11. CDR3 amino acids: CASLEGLAGYYEQYF. For the CDR3, the DNA is TGTGCCTCCCTAGAGGGACTAGCGGGATATTACGAGCAGTACTTC.

A remark on this clone: One end of the junction varies from germline; a read error may be responsible. The chain recombines TRBV6-1 with TRBJ1-5; no definite D call. Germline V CDR1 and CDR2: MNHNS, SASEGT. The CDR3 has 14 amino acids. For the CDR3, the DNA is TGTGCCAGCAGTTATACTTCAGGCAACCAGCCCCAGCATTTT. Protein product: CASSYTSGNQPQHF.

This chain joins TRBV18 and TRBJ1-1; D unresolved. CDR1 is KGHSH and CDR2 is LQKENI in the germline V gene. This CDR3 has 18 residues. V gave up 6 bases and J gave up 1 base, with 24 bases separating them. The CDR3 loop reads CASSPKRIGQAKNTEAFF. In nucleotides, the CDR3 is TGTGCCAGCTCCCCGAAACGGATTGGGCAGGCGAAGAACACTGAAGCTTTCTTT. Full variable domain (missing parts from reference TRBV18 and TRBJ1-1): NAGVMQNPRHLVRRRGQEARLRCSPMKGHSHVYWYRQLPEEGLKFMVYLQKENIIDESGMPKERFSAEFPKEGPSILRIQQVVRGDSAAYFCASSPKRIGQAKNTEAFFGQGTRLTVV.

The count of this clone is one. This chain uses TRBV18 with TRBJ1-4; possible D gene TRBD1, 6 bases. Germline V CDR1 and CDR2: KGHSH, LQKENI. V lost 2 bases, J lost 5 bases, and 18 bases lay in between. This CDR3 has 17 residues. The CDR3 DNA reads as TGTGCCAGCTCACCAGAGCTTGTGAGGAGGGGGAATGAAAAACTGTTTTTT. It yields the protein CASSPELVRRGNEKLFF.

The chain uses TRBV11-1 and TRBJ1-1; weak D call: TRBD1 (5 bases). The CDR3 contains 14 residues. Germline loops: CDR1 SGHAT, CDR2 FQDESV (reference sequence). V dropped 1 base and J dropped 5 bases, with 11 bases sitting between them. Here the CDR3 reads CASSLGSRVTEAFF. In DNA, the CDR3 is TGTGCCAGCAGCTTAGGTTCCAGGGTGACTGAAGCTTTCTTT.

This chain links TRBV27 with TRBJ2-6; unclear D gene. Germline CDR1 is MNHEY and CDR2 is SMNVEV (reference sequence). The germline V and J ends were trimmed by 7 bases and 0 bases, with 4 bases remaining between them. The CDR3 has 13 amino acids. This CDR3 reads CASTFSGANVLTF. The DNA of the CDR3 is TGTGCCAGCACCTTCTCTGGGGCCAACGTCCTGACTTTC.

V and J are TRBV28 and TRBJ1-1, with D tentatively TRBD1 (5 bases). The V end lost 8 bases, the J end lost 0 bases, and 10 bases lay between the germline ends. CDR3 length equals 13 residues. The germline CDR1 and CDR2 sequences are MDHEN and SYDVKM. The chain's CDR3 is CASGGVLNTEAFF. CDR3 coding DNA: TGTGCCAGCGGAGGGGTGCTGAACACTGAAGCTTTCTTT.

The chain joins TRBV18 to TRBJ2-1, with D maybe TRBD1 (6 bases). V was shortened by 3 bases and J by 7 bases, with 16 bases between the two germline ends. The CDR3 covers 15 residues. From germline, CDR1 is KGHSH and CDR2 LQKENI. CDR3 sequence reads: CASSPVSGAANEQFF. The CDR3 nucleotides read TGTGCCAGCTCACCGGTCTCAGGGGCGGCGAATGAGCAGTTCTTC.

The chain employs TRBV15 and TRBJ1-2; weak D call: TRBD1 (5 bases). The CDR3 extends over 15 amino acids. Germline V gene sequence: CDR1 LNHNV, CDR2 YYDKDF (reference sequence). The V gene lost 0 bases and the J gene lost 6 bases, with 14 bases spanning the gap. CDR3 loop: CATSRDLRGGDGYTF. The CDR3 bases are TGTGCCACCAGCAGAGATCTTAGGGGCGGGGATGGCTACACCTTC.

The chain combines TRBV5-4 with TRBJ2-3; unclear D gene. The CDR3 consists of 14 residues. V lost 3 bases, J lost 2 bases, and 10 bases lay in between. Germline V gene sequence: CDR1 SGHNT, CDR2 YYREEE (reference sequence). The CDR3 DNA reads as TGTGCCAGCAGCTCAGACTTCTTCACAGATACGCAGTATTTT. Translating it yields CASSSDFFTDTQYF.

The gene calls are TRBV2 and TRBJ1-1; the D gene is possibly TRBD1 (5 bases). The CDR3 is 12 residues long. Germline-derived CDR1 and CDR2 are SNHLY and FYNNEI. Between the trimmed V and J ends, which lost 0 bases and 9 bases, there was a span of 8 bases. The CDR3 protein is CASSEAQGKAFF. The DNA of the CDR3 is TGTGCCAGCAGTGAAGCTCAGGGAAAAGCTTTCTTT.

This rearrangement joins TRBV6-5 to TRBJ1-6, with 8 bases matching TRBD1. V dropped 0 bases and J dropped 5; count of bases not matched to a gene: 0. Germline CDR1 and CDR2: MNHEY and SVGAGI. This CDR3 is 15 amino acids long. The CDR3 is CASSYSTGDNSPLHF. The CDR3, as DNA: TGTGCCAGCAGTTACTCGACAGGGGATAATTCACCCCTCCACTTT.

J is TRBJ2-1 and V is TRBV28, with a possible D match to TRBD2 (5 bases). Germline CDR1 and CDR2: MDHEN and SYDVKM. The CDR3 has 14 residues. V was trimmed by 7 bases and J by 3 bases, leaving 13 bases between them. CDR3 residues: CASNIGGGYNEQFF. The CDR3 DNA reads TGTGCCAGCAATATTGGCGGAGGCTACAATGAGCAGTTCTTC.

This clone was picked up one time. The chain employs TRBV11-2 and TRBJ2-1; D possibly corresponds to TRBD1 (5 bases). Germline loops: CDR1 SGHAT, CDR2 FQNNGV. Between the trimmed V and J ends, which lost 11 bases and 9 bases, there was a span of 20 bases. CDR3 length: 13 amino acids. The CDR3 DNA follows: TGTGCCCTCGACCTACAGGATTTGGTTGAGCAGTTCTTC. This encodes CALDLQDLVEQFF.

The gene calls are TRBV19 and TRBJ1-2, with D maybe TRBD1 (5 bases). The CDR3 has 13 residues. The V end was cut by 8 bases, the J end by 7 bases, with 17 bases between. Germline assignment: CDR1 LNHDA and CDR2 SQIVND (reference sequence). Here the CDR3 DNA reads TGTGCCAGTGGCCCCAGGGTGGGTACTGGCTACACCTTC. Translation: CASGPRVGTGYTF.

This clone was detected once. This chain links TRBV6-4 with TRBJ2-3; 8 bases are a match to TRBD2. Germline trimming cut 2 bases from V and 2 bases from J; bases unmatched to any gene: 6. The length of the CDR3 is 16 residues. Germline V gene data show CDR1 as MRHNA and CDR2 as SNTAGT. In nucleotides, the CDR3 is TGTGCCAGCAGTGACAGCGCGGGAGGACCCACAGATACGCAGTATTTT. Residues: CASSDSAGGPTDTQYF.

This rearrangement joins TRBV7-9 to TRBJ2-1, with 7 bases matching TRBD2. The CDR3 runs to 16 residues. CDR1 and CDR2 from the germline V gene are SEHNR and FQNEAQ (reference sequence). Trimming at V came to 5 bases and at J to 0 bases, leaving 7 bases not matched to a gene. CDR3 in DNA: TGTGCCAGCAGCGGACCTAGCGGAGGCTCCTACAATGAGCAGTTCTTC. Its protein product is CASSGPSGGSYNEQFF.

The chain links TRBV4-2 to TRBJ2-3, with 7 bases fitting TRBD2. Germline loops: CDR1 LGHNA, CDR2 YNFKEQ. V gave up 0 bases and J gave up 3 bases; unmatched junction bases: 6. CDR3 size: 16 residues. CDR3 sequence reads: CASSQDQASGTDTQYF. CDR3 in DNA: TGTGCCAGCAGCCAAGATCAGGCTAGCGGAACAGATACGCAGTATTTT.